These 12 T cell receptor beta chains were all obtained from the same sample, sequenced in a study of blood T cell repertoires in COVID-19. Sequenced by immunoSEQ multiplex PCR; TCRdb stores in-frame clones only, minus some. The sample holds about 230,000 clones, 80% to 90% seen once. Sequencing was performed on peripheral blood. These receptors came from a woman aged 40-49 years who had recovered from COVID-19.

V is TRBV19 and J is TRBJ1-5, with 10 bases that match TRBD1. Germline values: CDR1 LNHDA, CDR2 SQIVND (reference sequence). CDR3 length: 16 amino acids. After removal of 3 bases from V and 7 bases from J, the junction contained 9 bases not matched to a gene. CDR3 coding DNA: TGTGCCAGTAGTATTAAACTAGGGACAGGGGAACAGCCCCAGCATTTT. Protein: CASSIKLGTGEQPQHF.

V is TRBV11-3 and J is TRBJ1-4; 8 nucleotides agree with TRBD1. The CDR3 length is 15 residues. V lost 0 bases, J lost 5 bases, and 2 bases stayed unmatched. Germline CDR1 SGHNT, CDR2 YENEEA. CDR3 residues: CASSLDRTGNEKLFF. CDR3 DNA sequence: TGTGCCAGCAGCTTAGATCGGACAGGGAATGAAAAACTGTTTTTT.

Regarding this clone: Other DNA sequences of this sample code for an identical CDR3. The CDR3 is CASSFSRDTQYF. The CDR3 bases are TGCGCCAGCAGCTTCTCTCGGGATACGCAGTATTTT. V gene TRBV5-1 combines with J gene TRBJ2-3; D is uncertain. The CDR3 runs 12 residues. CDR1 and CDR2 (germline): SGHRS, YFSETQ. Trimming took off 2 bases at V and 6 bases at J, with 7 bases between the two ends.

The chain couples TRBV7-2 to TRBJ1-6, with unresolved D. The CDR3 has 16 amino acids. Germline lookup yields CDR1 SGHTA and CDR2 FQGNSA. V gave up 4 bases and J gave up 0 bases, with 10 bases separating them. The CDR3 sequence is CASSWSMGSYNSPLHF. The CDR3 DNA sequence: TGTGCCAGCAGCTGGAGCATGGGCTCCTATAATTCACCCCTCCACTTT.

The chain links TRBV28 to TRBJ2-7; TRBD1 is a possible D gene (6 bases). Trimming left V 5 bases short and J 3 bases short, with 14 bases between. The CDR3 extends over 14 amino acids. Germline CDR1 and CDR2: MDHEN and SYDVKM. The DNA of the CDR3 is TGTGCCAGCAGTCTGGACAGCTTAAACTACGAGCAGTACTTC. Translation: CASSLDSLNYEQYF.

CDR3: CASDPGRKQPQHF. In DNA form, the CDR3 reads TGTGCCAGTGACCCAGGGAGGAAGCAGCCCCAGCATTTT. V usage is TRBV19 and J usage is TRBJ1-5; D possibly corresponds to TRBD1 (5 bases). The germline CDR1 and CDR2 sequences are LNHDA and SQIVND (reference sequence). The CDR3 totals 13 residues. V was clipped by 8 bases and J by 7 bases, with 15 bases between them.

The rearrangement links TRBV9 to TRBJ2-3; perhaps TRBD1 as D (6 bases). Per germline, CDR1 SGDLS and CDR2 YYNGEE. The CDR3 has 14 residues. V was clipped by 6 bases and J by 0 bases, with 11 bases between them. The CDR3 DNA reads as TGTGCCAGCACCGAAGGGGGAAGCACAGATACGCAGTATTTT. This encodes CASTEGGSTDTQYF.

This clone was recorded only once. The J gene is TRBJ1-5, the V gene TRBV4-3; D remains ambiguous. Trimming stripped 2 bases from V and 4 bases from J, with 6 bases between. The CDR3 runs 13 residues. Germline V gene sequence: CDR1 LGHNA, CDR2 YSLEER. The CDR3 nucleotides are TGCGCCAGCAGCCAATACAAGAATCAGCCCCAGCATTTT. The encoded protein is CASSQYKNQPQHF.

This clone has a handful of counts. CDR3 amino acids: CASSSVYEQYF. The CDR3 DNA is TGTGCCAGCAGCTCGGTGTACGAGCAGTACTTC. The rearrangement links TRBV5-6 to TRBJ2-7; D not certain. Trimming pared 3 bases from V and 4 bases from J, leaving 5 bases between. The CDR3 is 11 amino acids. Germline CDR1 reads SGHDT; CDR2 reads YYEEEE.

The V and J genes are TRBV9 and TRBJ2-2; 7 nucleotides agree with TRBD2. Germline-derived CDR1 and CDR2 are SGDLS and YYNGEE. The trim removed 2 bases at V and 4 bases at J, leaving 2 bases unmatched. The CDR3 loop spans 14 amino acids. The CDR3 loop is CASSVREGTGELFF. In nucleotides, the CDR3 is TGTGCCAGCAGCGTGAGGGAGGGCACCGGGGAGCTGTTTTTT.

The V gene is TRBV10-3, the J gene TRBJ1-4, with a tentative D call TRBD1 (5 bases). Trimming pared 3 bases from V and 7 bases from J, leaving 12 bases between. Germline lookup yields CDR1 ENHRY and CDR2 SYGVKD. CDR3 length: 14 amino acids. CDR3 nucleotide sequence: TGTGCCATCAGTGAAAGGTCTCAGGGTGAAAAACTGTTTTTT. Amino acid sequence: CAISERSQGEKLFF.

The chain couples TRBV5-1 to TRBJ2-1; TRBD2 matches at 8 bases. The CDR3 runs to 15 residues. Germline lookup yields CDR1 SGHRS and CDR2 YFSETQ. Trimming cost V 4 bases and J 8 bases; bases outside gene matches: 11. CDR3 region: CASSLGTSKLDEQFF. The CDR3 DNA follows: TGCGCCAGCAGCCTAGGGACTAGTAAATTGGATGAGCAGTTCTTC.